This T cell receptor beta chain was observed in a study of metastatic and nonmetastatic thyroid tumors. Study details: Across peripheral blood and tumor or nodule tissue samples taken from malignant and benign thyroid patients, the repertoires were compared with one another.

Notes on the study in general: Compared with benign nodules, malignant thyroid tumors were reported to have significantly higher TCR beta diversity in both blood and tumor.

Many counts were recorded for this clone. Its antigen is not identified. Patients were all untreated before their thyroid surgery. Using MiXCR, TCRdb reanalyzed the PCR reads. This repertoire shows about 40,000 clones, approximately 10% found once; its top ten account for roughly a quarter. Germline CDR1 reads SGDLS; CDR2 reads YYNGEE. V dropped 0 bases and J dropped 7 bases, with 7 bases sitting between them. The CDR3 sequence is 13 residues long. Sequencing input: blood. The receptor's source is a female donor with papillary thyroid cancer or a benign thyroid nodule (not recorded which). Some clones in this sample may be carry-over from other donors' samples. This rearrangement joins TRBV9 to TRBJ2-2; D is possibly TRBD1 or TRBD2 (5 bases each). The CDR3 loop is CASSVVGVGELFF. The CDR3 nucleotides are TGTGCCAGCAGCGTAGTGGGGGTCGGGGAGCTGTTTTTT. The whole variable domain, filled in from reference TRBV9 and TRBJ2-2, reads DSGVTQTPKHLITATGQRVTLRCSPRSGDLSVYWYQQSLDQGLQFLIQYYNGEERAKGNILERFSAQQFPDLHSELNLSSLELGDSALYFCASSVVGVGELFFGEGSRLTVL.